This T cell receptor beta chain is from a study of shared clonotypes between healthy human individuals. About the research overall: Donors had three CD4 naive, three CD4 memory, two CD8 naive and one CD8 memory plate apiece.

Each donor was a Caucasian adult residing in Nashville, Tennessee. This clone was observed a handful of times. Researchers divided each subset's genomic DNA evenly across several immunoSEQ plates. Replicate PCRs from sorted subsets contained about 0.2 ug DNA, which is roughly 30,000 T cell genomes. TCRdb keeps only in-frame clones here, not all; method: immunoSEQ multiplex PCR. The profile shows over a million clones, 60% to 80% of them singletons. The germline V gene has CDR1 MGHRA and CDR2 YSYEKL. Trimming at V came to 4 bases and at J to 2 bases, leaving 10 bases not matched to a gene. CDR3 size: 18 residues.

The sequence was obtained from a man aged 18 to 30 in good health. The V call is TRBV4-1, the J call TRBJ2-7; TRBD2 agrees at 14 bases. The sample consisted of memory CD4+ T cells sorted from blood. Documented subset: CD45RA-negative fraction. CDR3 coding DNA: TGCGCCAGCAGCCGTGGACTAGCGGGGGGTACGCTCCCCTACGAGCAGTACTTC. The encoded protein is CASSRGLAGGTLPYEQYF.